These 29 T cell receptor beta chains were sequenced from one sample in a study of tumor-infiltrating lymphocytes in primary liver carcinoma. Co-extraction of both nucleic acids (RNA and DNA) used roughly 19-33 mg of unsorted bulk tissue. Total RNA (roughly 530 ng) served as template for TCR beta cDNA synthesis primed by a constant-region primer. Employing slightly modified ARM-PCR, three nested multiplex PCR rounds were run, and these gave rise to the TCR beta libraries. The first two PCR rounds used TRBV1-TRBV30 primers with a Cbeta primer, 10 cycles each. MiXCR was run by TCRdb on the multiplex PCR reads, yielding one entry per CDR3 protein. The sample carries 100,000 to 150,000 distinct CDR3 sequences, under 65% recorded once. Sequencing used liver tumor tissue from sampling region 3. Subset indicated: tumor region T3, left-lateral pole. The source is a woman aged 60-75 years with primary liver carcinoma and hepatitis B virus infection.

In the case of this clonotype: A clone one base away is much larger, so this may be a read error. The chain links TRBV12-3 or TRBV12-4 to TRBJ2-3; D remains unclear. The V end lost 8 bases, the J end lost 4 bases, and 19 bases lay between the germline ends. This CDR3 region has 15 residues. The CDR3 reads CASCHSLLIADTQYF. In DNA, the CDR3 is TGTGCCAGCTGTCACTCGCTCCTGATTGCAGATACGCAGTATTTT.

With regard to this clonotype: A read error may account for a junction end that differs from germline. The chain is built from TRBV11-2 and TRBJ2-1; 14 positions match TRBD2. The CDR3 is 19 residues long. Per the germline V gene, CDR1 is SGHAT and CDR2 is FQNNGV. The CDR3 coding sequence is TGTGCCAGCAGCTCGCGGGGGACTAGCGGGAGCAGATCCTACAATGAGCAATTTTTC. It is translated as CASSSRGTSGSRSYNEQFF.

Remarks on this clonotype: This may arise from a read error, as a much more abundant clone is one base away. The chain carries TRBV7-9 and TRBJ1-1; tentatively, D is TRBD1 (5 bases). CDR1 and CDR2 from the germline V gene are SEHNR and FQNEAQ (reference sequence). The CDR3 is made up of 13 amino acids. The CDR3 DNA is TGTGCCAGCAACTTAAGGGATGGGACTCAAGCTTTCTTT. This gives the protein CASNLRDGTQAFF.

This chain links TRBV20-1 with TRBJ2-1; TRBD2 matches 11 bases. Unmatched junction bases numbered 6, after V lost 6 bases and J lost 5 bases. Germline loops: CDR1 DFQATT, CDR2 SNEGSKA (reference sequence). This CDR3 has 14 residues. The CDR3 DNA sequence: TGCAGTGCCTATACTAGCGGGAGACACAATGAGCAGTTCTTC. This sequence encodes CSAYTSGRHNEQFF.

With regard to this clonotype: An end of the junction does not agree with germline; a read error may underlie this. The chain couples TRBV4-1 to TRBJ1-5; D ambiguous. The CDR3 sequence is 15 residues long. Germline loops: CDR1 MGHRA, CDR2 YSYEKL. This CDR3 is CAISQVGSRDQPQHF. In nucleotides, the CDR3 is TGCGCCATCAGCCAGGTCGGTTCCCGGGATCAGCCCCAGCATTTT.

This rearrangement joins TRBV5-6 to TRBJ2-4, with no clear D. The CDR3 is 13 amino acids. V was pared by 3 bases and J by 13 bases, with 17 bases between. Per germline, CDR1 SGHDT and CDR2 YYEEEE. The CDR3 nucleotides are TGTGCCAGCAGCTCGCTGATTGTGTCCATCCAGTACTTC. Its protein product is CASSSLIVSIQYF.

This clonotype was counted many times. V usage is TRBV7-8 and J usage is TRBJ1-2, with D maybe TRBD1 (5 bases). V was cut by 5 bases and J by 3 bases, with 13 bases left in between. The CDR3 covers 14 residues. CDR1 SGHVS and CDR2 FQNEAQ come from the germline V gene. CDR3 region: CASSLGADYYGYTF. The DNA for the CDR3 is TGTGCCAGCAGCCTTGGGGCAGACTACTATGGCTACACCTTC.

On this clonotype itself: One end of the junction varies from germline; a read error may be responsible. This chain's CDR3 is CVSSRERAGELFF. The CDR3 coding sequence is TGTGTCAGCAGCCGCGAGAGGGCTGGGGAGCTGTTTTTT. The chain recombines TRBV11-2 with TRBJ2-2, with a tentative D call TRBD2 (5 bases). Germline CDR1 and CDR2: SGHAT and FQNNGV. The CDR3 contains 13 residues.

This clonotype appeared many times. This sequence joins TRBV4-2 and TRBJ2-7; D uncertain. The germline V gene has CDR1 LGHNA and CDR2 YNFKEQ. This CDR3 spans 14 amino acids. V lost 0 bases and J 6 bases, leaving 12 bases between the germline ends. Written as DNA, the CDR3 is TGTGCCAGCAGCCAAGAGGTGGGTAGAAGCGAGCAGTACTTC. Translation: CASSQEVGRSEQYF.

As regards this clonotype: Sequence at one end of the junction differs from germline and may be a read error. The chain recombines TRBV6-1 with TRBJ1-1; no clear D gene. Per germline, CDR1 MNHNS and CDR2 SASEGT. This CDR3 spans 13 amino acids. CDR3 protein: CASSPYRDPEALF. The CDR3 nucleotides are TGTGCCAGCAGTCCTTACAGAGACCCTGAAGCTCTCTTT.

This clonotype was seen ten or more times. The rearrangement links TRBV12-3 or TRBV12-4 to TRBJ2-2; either TRBD1 or TRBD2 may fit D (5 bases each). V lost 6 bases, J lost 4 bases, and 18 bases lay in between. This CDR3 region has 16 residues. CDR3 in amino acids: CASSNQAVRGTGELFF. The CDR3 coding sequence is TGTGCCAGCAGCAACCAAGCGGTGAGGGGCACCGGGGAGCTGTTTTTT.

This clonotype has ten or more counts. The V call is TRBV28, the J call TRBJ1-2, with a possible D match to TRBD1 (5 bases). CDR1 is MDHEN, CDR2 SYDVKM, per germline. This CDR3 comprises 12 residues. The CDR3 coding sequence is TGTCTCGGGGGGGACTCCACTTATGGCTACACCTTC. Its translation is CLGGDSTYGYTF.

At least ten counts were recorded for this clonotype. The chain combines TRBV29-1 with TRBJ1-1; D is uncertain. With 4 bases removed from V and 1 base from J, the gap between germline ends came to 22 bases. The CDR3 has 17 residues. Germline CDR1 SQVTM, CDR2 ANQGSEA. CDR3 DNA: TGCAGCGTTGGGCCGGGCAGTAGCTTAAGAGGGAACACTGAAGCTTTCTTT. Translating it yields CSVGPGSSLRGNTEAFF.

As regards this clonotype: One junction end does not reproduce the germline sequence, and a read error may be involved. This chain connects TRBV6-1 to TRBJ2-1, with D hard to call. This CDR3 has 14 amino acids. Germline CDR1 MNHNS, CDR2 SASEGT. The CDR3 loop reads CATRPTGSYNEQFF. Written as DNA, the CDR3 is TGTGCCACCCGGCCGACGGGCTCCTATAATGAGCAGTTCTTC.

Regarding this clonotype: A read error may account for a junction end that differs from germline. The chain carries TRBV29-1 and TRBJ2-3; TRBD1 agrees at 7 bases. The CDR3 is made up of 15 amino acids. Germline loops: CDR1 SQVTM, CDR2 ANQGSEA. The CDR3 here is CSVGRQGVGTDTQYF. In DNA, the CDR3 is TGCAGTGTTGGCAGGCAGGGGGTGGGCACAGATACGCAGTATTTT.

Worth noting for this clonotype: A junction end diverges from the germline sequence, so it may reflect a read error. J is TRBJ2-2 and V is TRBV29-1, with D possibly matching TRBD1 (6 bases). This CDR3 spans 14 amino acids. CDR1 is SQVTM and CDR2 is ANQGSEA in the germline V gene. The CDR3 here is CSVETRGIAGELSF. CDR3 coding DNA: TGTAGCGTTGAAACCAGGGGTATTGCCGGGGAGCTGTCTTTT.

As for this clonotype: The conserved phenylalanine or tryptophan is not found at the CDR3 terminus, so this likely reflects a read error. This chain links TRBV12-3 or TRBV12-4 with TRBJ2-2; 8 nucleotides line up with TRBD2. CDR3 size: 15 residues. Germline trimming cut 4 bases from V and 4 bases from J; bases unmatched to any gene: 5. DNA for the CDR3: TGTGCCAGCAGTTCGAGCGGGAGAGGCACCGGGGAGCTGTTTTCC. As protein: CASSSSGRGTGELFS.

This rearrangement joins TRBV11-2 to TRBJ2-7, with a tentative D call TRBD1 (6 bases). Deletions cut 5 bases from V and 5 bases from J, with 16 bases between. Per germline, CDR1 SGHAT and CDR2 FQNNGV. The CDR3 consists of 14 residues. CDR3 protein: CASSRDRTLDEQYF. The DNA of the CDR3 is TGTGCCAGCAGCCGAGACAGGACCTTGGACGAGCAGTACTTC.

V usage is TRBV11-3 and J usage is TRBJ2-1; 7 nucleotides agree with TRBD1. The germline gives CDR1 SGHNT, CDR2 YENEEA. The CDR3 consists of 13 residues. V trimming: 3 bases; J trimming: 7 bases; junction bases outside the gene matches: 3. This chain's CDR3 is CASSFGTENEQFF. In DNA form, the CDR3 reads TGTGCCAGCAGCTTTGGGACAGAGAATGAGCAGTTCTTC.

This clonotype was detected once. J is TRBJ2-5 and V is TRBV4-1; possible D gene TRBD2, 6 bases. The V and J ends lost 1 base and 4 bases respectively, with 13 bases between them. The V gene's germline CDR1 is MGHRA and CDR2 YSYEKL. This CDR3 comprises 15 residues. CDR3 region: CASSQGGMTVETQYF. The CDR3 DNA reads as TGCGCCAGCAGCCAAGGCGGGATGACCGTAGAGACCCAGTACTTC.

Turning to this clonotype: One end of the junction is discordant with germline, which a read error may explain. This rearrangement joins TRBV11-2 to TRBJ2-2; possible D gene TRBD1, 5 bases. This CDR3 is 18 amino acids long. Germline CDR1 SGHAT, CDR2 FQNNGV. The CDR3 is CVSSLRLGGQGITGELFF. CDR3 bases: TGTGTCAGCAGCTTACGGTTGGGTGGGCAGGGCATCACCGGGGAGCTGTTTTTT.

V and J are TRBV11-2 and TRBJ2-7; TRBD2 agrees at 8 bases. CDR1 and CDR2 from the germline V gene are SGHAT and FQNNGV. CDR3 length equals 15 residues. Trimming took 3 bases from V and 4 from J; bases not matched to a gene: 8. The CDR3 loop is CASSFGGRPGYEQYF. Here the CDR3 DNA reads TGTGCCAGCAGCTTTGGCGGGAGGCCGGGGTACGAGCAGTACTTC.

On this clonotype itself: Since the CDR3 does not end with the conserved phenylalanine or tryptophan, this likely comes from a read error. V is TRBV7-9 and J is TRBJ2-2, with unresolved D. The CDR3 totals 17 residues. The V end was cut by 6 bases, the J end by 0 bases, with 17 bases between. Germline assignment: CDR1 SEHNR and CDR2 FQNEAQ (reference sequence). CDR3 sequence reads: CASRHVTVASNTGELFL. CDR3 in DNA: TGTGCCAGCAGGCATGTAACAGTGGCATCGAACACCGGGGAGCTGTTTCTT.

V and J are TRBV5-1 and TRBJ2-1, with TRBD2 identical over 10 bases. The germline gives CDR1 SGHRS, CDR2 YFSETQ. The CDR3 is 15 residues long. V was pared by 4 bases and J by 6 bases, with 7 bases of the junction left unmatched. CDR3 nucleotides: TGCGCCAGCAGCCCGAAAGCGGGAGGGATCAATGAGCAGTTCTTC. It encodes CASSPKAGGINEQFF.

In regard to this clonotype: Given a much more abundant clone one base away, this may be a read error. The V and J genes are TRBV11-2 and TRBJ2-4, with D unresolved. Germline V gene lookup returns CDR1 SGHAT and CDR2 FQNNGV. The CDR3 spans 12 residues. V was pared by 1 base and J by 7 bases, with 5 bases between. CDR3 bases: TGTGCCAGCAGCTTAGTAGGGAACATTCAGTACTTC. Translated: CASSLVGNIQYF.

This clonotype has more than one count but fewer than ten. The genes are TRBV20-1 and TRBJ1-5; the match to TRBD1 covers 8 bases. V lost 7 bases and J lost 3; bases outside the gene matches: 11. The CDR3 runs 15 residues. Germline CDR1 and CDR2: DFQATT and SNEGSKA (reference sequence). CDR3 amino acids: CSVSGQGHYNQPQHF. Here the CDR3 DNA reads TGCAGTGTTTCCGGACAGGGTCATTACAATCAGCCCCAGCATTTT.

CDR3 in DNA: TGTGCCAGCAACCCATTCGCAGATACGCAGTATTTT. It codes for CASNPFADTQYF. This chain joins TRBV14 and TRBJ2-3; D uncertain. The CDR3 runs 12 residues. The germline V gene encodes CDR1 SGHDN and CDR2 FVKESK. V dropped 7 bases and J dropped 4 bases, with 9 bases sitting between them.

The chain has TRBV11-2 and TRBJ2-6; D may be TRBD1 or TRBD2 (5 bases each). Germline CDR1 reads SGHAT; CDR2 reads FQNNGV. There are 18 residues in the CDR3. Deletions cut 2 bases from V and 10 bases from J, with 24 bases between. CDR3 protein: CASSLPPGGGAEANVLTF. CDR3 DNA sequence: TGTGCCAGCAGCTTACCTCCCGGTGGGGGAGCTGAGGCTAACGTCCTGACTTTC.

Comments on this clonotype: A much larger clone differs from this one at a single base, so this may be a read error. This chain joins TRBV29-1 and TRBJ2-1; 11 bases are a match to TRBD2. This CDR3 has 14 amino acids. The germline V gene encodes CDR1 SQVTM and CDR2 ANQGSEA. The ends lost 4 bases at V and 6 bases at J; junction bases unmatched: 5. In nucleotides, the CDR3 is TGCAGCGTTGTGCTTAGCGGGGGGGCCAATGAGCAGTTCTTC. It codes for CSVVLSGGANEQFF.